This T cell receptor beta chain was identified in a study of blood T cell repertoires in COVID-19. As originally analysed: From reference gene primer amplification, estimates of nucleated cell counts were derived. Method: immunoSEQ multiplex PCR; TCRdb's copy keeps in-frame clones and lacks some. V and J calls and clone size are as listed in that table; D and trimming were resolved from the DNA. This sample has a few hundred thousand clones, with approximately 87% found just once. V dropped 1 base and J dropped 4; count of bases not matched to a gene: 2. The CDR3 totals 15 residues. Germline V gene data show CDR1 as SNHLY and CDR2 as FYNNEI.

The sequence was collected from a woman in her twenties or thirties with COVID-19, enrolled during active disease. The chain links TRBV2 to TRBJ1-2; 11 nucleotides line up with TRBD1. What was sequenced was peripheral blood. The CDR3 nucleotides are TGTGCCAGCAGTGAAGGGACAGGGGGCCTCTATGGCTACACCTTC. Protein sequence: CASSEGTGGLYGYTF.